The 25 T cell receptor beta chains below come from one sample, sequenced in a study of human T cells and chemical hapten exposure (dated by TCRdb to about 2021). This specimen's time point label, per the study, means: patch test 1, 2 weeks after DPC sensitization. Sample treatment or condition, as interpreted from the label and publication: therapeutic diphenylcyclopropenone sensitization with weekly scalp DPC. The method was RACE. The instrument given in TCRdb is NextSeq 500. TCRdb took the public reads, trimmed them with fastp at Q25, ran MiXCR for clone calling and kept in-frame beta chains. Rows are combined by CDR3 protein, so each entry shows the most common genes and DNA. The sample includes around 100,000 distinct CDR3 sequences, with about 11% observed a single time. The ten most abundant clones make up approximately 3.5% of the sample. Source: whole blood, taken in connection with sensitization to the hapten diphenylcyclopropenone (DPC). These receptors all come from a woman aged 40-49 years with alopecia areata. Some clones in this sample may be carry-over from other donors' samples.

This clonotype occurred a few times. The rearrangement uses TRBV6-6 and TRBJ2-3; D gene ambiguous. The length of the CDR3 is 15 residues. V was clipped by 5 bases and J by 1 base, with 13 bases between them. In germline, CDR1 is MNHNY, CDR2 SVGAGI (reference sequence). The CDR3 DNA reads TGTGCCAGCAGTCGACCCGGCGCCGGCACAGATACGCAGTATTTT. It yields the protein CASSRPGAGTDTQYF.

At least ten counts were recorded for this clonotype. V is TRBV6-1 and J is TRBJ2-7, with TRBD1 identical over 8 bases. This CDR3 is 18 amino acids long. The germline V gene encodes CDR1 MNHNS and CDR2 SASEGT. The trim removed 10 bases at V and 3 bases at J, leaving 23 bases unmatched. CDR3 coding DNA: TGTGCCACCTTCGGTCCCCCACCTCAGGGGGCTGAGGTCTACGAGCAGTACTTC. Translated: CATFGPPPQGAEVYEQYF.

This clonotype was counted many times. The V gene is TRBV7-2, the J gene TRBJ2-1, with D possibly being TRBD1 or TRBD2 (5 bases each). The V gene's germline CDR1 is SGHTA and CDR2 FQGNSA. The CDR3 length is 13 residues. Trimming cost V 0 bases and J 9 bases, with 9 bases left between them. The CDR3 protein is CASSLARGIEQFF. Written as DNA, the CDR3 is TGTGCCAGCAGCTTAGCGAGGGGCATTGAGCAGTTCTTC. Full variable domain (outside the CDR3, taken from reference TRBV7-2 and TRBJ2-1): GAGVSQSPSNKVTEKGKDVELRCDPISGHTALYWYRQSLGQGLEFLIYFQGNSAPDKSGLPSDRFSAERTGGSVSTLTIQRTQQEDSAVYLCASSLARGIEQFFGPGTRLTVL.

This clonotype was observed a handful of times. The V gene is TRBV28, the J gene TRBJ1-5; no definite D call. Germline-derived CDR1 and CDR2 are MDHEN and SYDVKM. V gave up 7 bases and J gave up 3 bases, with 10 bases separating them. This CDR3 is 13 amino acids long. CDR3 amino acids: CASKEGLNQPQHF. The CDR3 nucleotides are TGTGCCAGCAAGGAGGGTCTCAATCAGCCCCAGCATTTT.

CDR3 nucleotides: TGCAGCGTTTCCTCCGGGACAGGATCCGCCTACGAGCAGTACTTC. Translated, it gives CSVSSGTGSAYEQYF. The V and J genes are TRBV29-1 and TRBJ2-7, with 8 bases matching TRBD1. V gave up 5 bases and J gave up 2 bases; unmatched junction bases: 11. The CDR3 is made up of 15 amino acids. The germline V gene has CDR1 SQVTM and CDR2 ANQGSEA.

The chain joins TRBV29-1 to TRBJ2-2; no definite D call. The CDR3 sequence is 13 residues long. Trimming removed 4 bases at V and 7 bases at J, with 13 bases between. CDR1 SQVTM and CDR2 ANQGSEA come from the germline V gene. DNA for the CDR3: TGCAGCGTTGGTGGCCAACATGTCGGGGAGCTGTTTTTT. Amino acids: CSVGGQHVGELFF.

The chain carries TRBV4-1 and TRBJ2-1; D is perhaps TRBD1 (6 bases). Trimming removed 7 bases at V and 6 bases at J, with 19 bases between. Germline CDR1 reads MGHRA; CDR2 reads YSYEKL. This CDR3 spans 15 amino acids. The CDR3: CASTPSPPRGNEQFF. CDR3 DNA: TGCGCCAGCACCCCATCTCCCCCCAGGGGCAATGAGCAGTTCTTC.

The rearrangement joins TRBV7-2 to TRBJ1-5; D unresolved. CDR1 SGHTA and CDR2 FQGNSA come from the germline V gene. V dropped 2 bases and J dropped 2 bases, with 16 bases sitting between them. The length of the CDR3 is 17 residues. As DNA, the CDR3 is TGTGCCAGCAGCTTAAGTGGGGTAGGGTTTCGCAATCAGCCCCAGCATTTT. Translated, it gives CASSLSGVGFRNQPQHF.

Remarks on this clonotype: It may be a read error: a sequence one base away is much more abundant. V usage is TRBV10-2 and J usage is TRBJ2-7; D remains unclear. CDR1 and CDR2 (germline): WSHSY, SAAADI. The CDR3 contains 12 residues. The CDR3 nucleotides read TGCGCCTGCAGCCTGGTACCTCAGGAGCAGTACTTC. The encoded protein is CACSLVPQEQYF.

This clonotype was seen repeatedly, ten times or more. This sequence joins TRBV29-1 and TRBJ2-7, with D uncertain. V lost 7 bases and J 0 bases, leaving 13 bases between the germline ends. CDR1 is SQVTM, CDR2 ANQGSEA, per germline. The CDR3 runs 13 residues. For the CDR3, the DNA is TGCAGCGCCGCTAGTTCCGTCTCCTACGAGCAGTACTTC. This codes for CSAASSVSYEQYF.

This clonotype was counted a few times. The V and J genes are TRBV5-3 and TRBJ2-2; D perhaps matches TRBD1 (6 bases). TRBV5-3 is annotated as an ORF whose role is uncertain. V lost 4 bases and J lost 0, with 25 bases in between. This CDR3 has 20 residues. As DNA, the CDR3 is TGTGCCAGAAGCCCAGGGAATTTGGGGGCGCCGGCAGCGAACACCGGGGAGCTGTTTTTT. Its translation: CARSPGNLGAPAANTGELFF.

This chain joins TRBV3-1 and TRBJ1-6; D possibly corresponds to TRBD1 (5 bases). The germline V gene encodes CDR1 LGHDT and CDR2 YNNKEL (reference sequence). The CDR3 contains 12 residues. Trimming took off 4 bases at V and 16 bases at J, with 14 bases between the two ends. The CDR3 here is CASSPRQSQLHF. Written as DNA, the CDR3 is TGTGCCAGCAGCCCCAGACAGAGCCAACTCCACTTT.

The V call is TRBV5-1, the J call TRBJ2-3; 9 positions match TRBD1. CDR3 size: 15 residues. The germline CDR1 and CDR2 sequences are SGHRS and YFSETQ. The J segment lost 2 bases and the V segment lost 0 bases, leaving 1 base of the junction unmatched. CDR3 DNA: TGCGCCAGCAGCTTGGGGGACAGGGACACAGATACGCAGTATTTT. Its translation: CASSLGDRDTDTQYF.

The rearrangement links TRBV4-1 to TRBJ2-7; TRBD1 is a possible D gene (6 bases). Germline CDR1 is MGHRA and CDR2 is YSYEKL. The CDR3 is 12 amino acids. V was pared by 0 bases and J by 7 bases, with 7 bases between. CDR3 nucleotide sequence: TGCGCCAGCAGCCAAGAAGGGGGTGAGCAGTACTTC. It specifies CASSQEGGEQYF.

This clonotype was seen repeatedly, ten times or more. The chain is built from TRBV29-1 and TRBJ1-2; TRBD1 might be the D (5 bases). Germline values: CDR1 SQVTM, CDR2 ANQGSEA. This CDR3 region has 14 residues. The V and J ends lost 2 bases and 4 bases respectively, with 14 bases between them. In DNA, the CDR3 is TGCAGCGTTGAACCGGCAGGGTGGTCCTATGGCTACACCTTC. This sequence encodes CSVEPAGWSYGYTF. Using reference TRBV29-1 and TRBJ1-2 for the parts outside the CDR3, the full variable domain is SAVISQKPSRDICQRGTSLTIQCQVDSQVTMMFWYRQQPGQSLTLIATANQGSEATYESGFVIDKFPISRPNLTFSTLTVSNMSPEDSSIYLCSVEPAGWSYGYTFGSGTRLTVV.

This clonotype was observed a few times. The chain uses TRBV6-2 or TRBV6-3 and TRBJ2-1; 7 positions match TRBD2. Unmatched junction bases numbered 8, after V lost 6 bases and J lost 6 bases. Germline CDR1 reads MNHEY; CDR2 reads SVGEGT. CDR3 length equals 14 residues. CDR3 DNA: TGTGCCAGCAGGAGCCTAGCGGACTTCAATGAGCAGTTCTTC. Amino acids: CASRSLADFNEQFF.

The chain carries TRBV5-4 and TRBJ1-1; D remains unclear. Germline V CDR1 and CDR2: SGHNT, YYREEE (reference sequence). This CDR3 contains 13 residues. Trimming removed 2 bases at V and 7 bases at J, with 12 bases between. CDR3 coding DNA: TGTGCCAGCAGCTTTCGAGGGAGAGATGAAGCTTTCTTT. Encoded protein: CASSFRGRDEAFF.

This clonotype has more than one count but fewer than ten. V usage is TRBV19 and J usage is TRBJ2-1, with 8 bases lining up with TRBD1. V shed 5 bases, J shed 12 bases, and the junction held 6 bases outside the gene matches. The germline V gene encodes CDR1 LNHDA and CDR2 SQIVND (reference sequence). The CDR3 runs 12 residues. CDR3 residues: CASSFGQGRQFF. CDR3 sequence (DNA): TGTGCCAGTAGTTTCGGACAGGGCCGGCAGTTCTTC.

This clonotype was counted at least ten times. The gene calls are TRBV28 and TRBJ2-7; unclear D gene. The V and J ends lost 3 bases and 5 bases respectively, with 14 bases between them. The CDR3 consists of 14 residues. Germline assignment: CDR1 MDHEN and CDR2 SYDVKM. CDR3 in DNA: TGTGCCAGCAGTTTGGAGAAGGGTAGGAACGAGCAGTACTTC. Encoded protein: CASSLEKGRNEQYF.

Ten or more counts support this clonotype. The chain carries TRBV24-1 and TRBJ2-5; TRBD2 matches 15 bases. This CDR3 region has 14 residues. CDR1 is KGHDR, CDR2 SFDVKD, per germline. V was pared by 9 bases and J by 4 bases, with 2 bases of the junction left unmatched. As DNA, the CDR3 is TGTGCCACCTCGGGACTAGCGGGAGGAGAGACCCAGTACTTC. Protein product: CATSGLAGGETQYF.

At least ten counts were recorded for this clonotype. This chain joins TRBV13 and TRBJ2-7, with D possibly matching TRBD2 (5 bases). The CDR3 extends over 16 amino acids. Trimming stripped 5 bases from V and 1 base from J, with 18 bases between. Germline loops: CDR1 PRHDT, CDR2 FYEKMQ (reference sequence). The CDR3 sequence is CASSPSGSTRSYEQYF. The CDR3 DNA reads as TGTGCCAGCAGCCCCTCGGGGTCCACTCGGTCCTACGAGCAGTACTTC.

This clonotype was observed many times. V and J are TRBV29-1 and TRBJ1-2; TRBD1 aligns across 11 bases. Germline V gene data show CDR1 as SQVTM and CDR2 as ANQGSEA. After removal of 0 bases from V and 7 bases from J, the junction contained 7 bases not matched to a gene. The CDR3 spans 15 residues. The DNA of the CDR3 is TGCAGCGTTGAAGATCAGGACAGGGGGCTAGGTGGCTACACCTTC. This translates into CSVEDQDRGLGGYTF.

The V call is TRBV12-3 or TRBV12-4, the J call TRBJ1-5; 8 bases are shared with TRBD1. Trimming took 0 bases from V and 0 from J; bases not matched to a gene: 4. This CDR3 comprises 17 residues. This chain's CDR3 is CASSLAAGGRSNQPQHF. The CDR3 DNA follows: TGTGCCAGCAGTTTAGCGGCAGGGGGCCGTAGCAATCAGCCCCAGCATTTT.

This clonotype was recorded a few times. V gene TRBV6-2 or TRBV6-3 combines with J gene TRBJ2-2, with D perhaps matching TRBD1 (6 bases). Germline CDR1 MNHEY, CDR2 SVGEGT. V gave up 6 bases and J gave up 0 bases, with 14 bases separating them. The CDR3 runs 16 residues. The CDR3: CASSLSRGANTGELFF. Written as DNA, the CDR3 is TGTGCCAGCAGCCTCTCCAGGGGCGCGAACACCGGGGAGCTGTTTTTT.

This clonotype was seen ten or more times. CDR3 coding DNA: TGTGCCAGCAGCTTGGAACGCGGATACAGCGGGGAGCTGTTTTTT. Its translation: CASSLERGYSGELFF. The chain combines TRBV5-4 with TRBJ2-2, with D unclear. Germline CDR1 is SGHNT and CDR2 is YYREEE (reference sequence). The CDR3 extends over 15 amino acids. The ends were cut back, 0 bases at V and 7 bases at J, with 13 bases in the middle. Full variable domain (remainder filled in from reference TRBV5-4 and TRBJ2-2): ETGVTQSPTHLIKTRGQQVTLRCSSQSGHNTVSWYQQALGQGPQFIFQYYREEENGRGNFPPRFSGLQFPNYSSELNVNALELDDSALYLCASSLERGYSGELFFGEGSRLTVL.